Listed below are T cell receptor beta chains from one sample, sequenced in a study of blood T cell repertoires in COVID-19. Using immunoSEQ multiplex PCR, the repertoire was profiled, and TCRdb retains in-frame clones only, with some absent. The table shows some 230,000 clones, with 65% to 90% occurring only once. The sample was peripheral blood. Receptors were obtained from a woman between 50 and 59 years old with acute or convalescent COVID-19. The CDR3 runs from the conserved cysteine through the conserved F or W. The D gene is left open where the match is weak. Only some rows state a clone size, as once, few, many or a class for expanded clones.

D gene: TRBD1
J gene: TRBJ1-2
V gene: TRBV30
clone size: once
CDR3 DNA: TGTGCCTGGAGTGACAGGGGGGACTATGGCTACACCTTC
CDR3 protein: CAWSDRGDYGYTF

D gene: TRBD1
J gene: TRBJ1-1
V gene: TRBV2
clone size: NA
CDR3 DNA: TGTGCCAGCAGGGACAGGGCCATGAACACTGAAGCTTTCTTT
CDR3 protein: CASRDRAMNTEAFF

D gene: TRBD1
J gene: TRBJ1-5
V gene: TRBV15
clone size: NA
CDR3 DNA: TGTGCCACCAGCATCTTCAGGGGGCTGGGGAGCAATCAGCCCCAGCATTTT
CDR3 protein: CATSIFRGLGSNQPQHF

D gene: TRBD2
J gene: TRBJ2-3
V gene: TRBV10-3
clone size: NA
CDR3 DNA: TGTGCCATCGGTGCGGGAGGGCCGGAAGATACGCAGTATTTT
CDR3 protein: CAIGAGGPEDTQYF

D gene: NA
J gene: TRBJ2-6
V gene: TRBV18
clone size: NA
CDR3 DNA: TGTGCCAGCTCACCATCCCAGGGTATATTTGACGTCCTGACTTTC
CDR3 protein: CASSPSQGIFDVLTF

D gene: NA
J gene: TRBJ2-7
V gene: TRBV11-1
clone size: NA
CDR3 DNA: TGTGCCAGCAGCTCCGCGTACGAGCAGTACTTC
CDR3 protein: CASSSAYEQYF

D gene: TRBD1
J gene: TRBJ2-7
V gene: TRBV5-1
clone size: NA
CDR3 DNA: TGCGCCAGCAGCTTGGACGGACAGGCCTACGAAGAGCAGTACTTC
CDR3 protein: CASSLDGQAYEEQYF

D gene: NA
J gene: TRBJ1-6
V gene: TRBV14
clone size: NA
CDR3 DNA: TGTGCCAGCAGCCAAGGGAGGCTTATTCGAAGCCAAAATTCACCCCTCCACTTT
CDR3 protein: CASSQGRLIRSQNSPLHF

D gene: NA
J gene: TRBJ2-1
V gene: TRBV7-3
clone size: NA
CDR3 DNA: TGTGCCAGCAGCCCTCGCCCAGGGGTTGAGGGCAATGAGCAGTTCTTC
CDR3 protein: CASSPRPGVEGNEQFF

D gene: NA
J gene: TRBJ1-3
V gene: TRBV28
clone size: NA
CDR3 DNA: TGTGCCAGCAGTTTAGGCCAGGCATACTCTGGAAACACCATATATTTT
CDR3 protein: CASSLGQAYSGNTIYF

D gene: TRBD1
J gene: TRBJ2-7
V gene: TRBV7-8
clone size: NA
CDR3 DNA: TGTGCCAGCAGCCGGGACAGGGGGGAAGACGAGCAGTACTTC
CDR3 protein: CASSRDRGEDEQYF

D gene: NA
J gene: TRBJ1-1
V gene: TRBV4-2
clone size: few
CDR3 DNA: TGTGCCAGCAGCCAAGGAGCCCCGAACACTGAAGCTTTCTTT
CDR3 protein: CASSQGAPNTEAFF

D gene: TRBD2
J gene: TRBJ2-2
V gene: TRBV9
clone size: NA
CDR3 DNA: TGTGCCAGCAGCTGGAGTAGCGGGGGGGCCATGGCCGGGGAGCTGTTTTTT
CDR3 protein: CASSWSSGGAMAGELFF

D gene: NA
J gene: TRBJ1-3
V gene: TRBV10-3
clone size: NA
CDR3 DNA: TGTGCCATCAGGTCTTATGTCAGCTCGGAGACCTCTGGAAACACCATATATTTT
CDR3 protein: CAIRSYVSSETSGNTIYF

D gene: NA
J gene: TRBJ2-3
V gene: TRBV15
clone size: once
CDR3 DNA: TGTGCCACCAGCGCCTCGGGAACTAGCACAGATACGCAGTATTTT
CDR3 protein: CATSASGTSTDTQYF

D gene: TRBD1
J gene: TRBJ1-3
V gene: TRBV5-1
clone size: NA
CDR3 DNA: TGCGCCAGCAGTTCAACACAGGGGGCTGGAAACACCATATATTTT
CDR3 protein: CASSSTQGAGNTIYF

D gene: TRBD2
J gene: TRBJ2-1
V gene: TRBV19
clone size: NA
CDR3 DNA: TGTGCCAGTAGTATTCTAGCGGGGGGGAATAATGAGCAGTTCTTC
CDR3 protein: CASSILAGGNNEQFF